The present T cell receptor (beta chain) was sequenced within a study of post-analysis software for immune sequencing data. General study results and limits: About five TRBV segments appeared more often in patients than in controls, and TRBV5-6, TRBV5-1 and TRBV20-1 were among these.

Researchers reported that TCR beta cDNA libraries carried unique molecular identifiers. One entry per CDR3 protein, called by TCRdb with MiXCR from the PCR reads. The sample carries roughly 200,000 distinct CDR3 sequences, approximately 29% recorded once. Trimming stripped 1 base from V and 3 bases from J, with 10 bases between. The CDR3 covers 14 residues. The V gene's germline CDR1 is SGHRS and CDR2 YFSETQ. This clonotype has more than one count but fewer than ten. Its antigen remains unknown. The sample consisted of blood. The sequence was obtained from a girl aged 2 to 17 with multiple sclerosis. The chain employs TRBV5-1 and TRBJ2-5; unclear D gene. Here the CDR3 reads CASSLQSFKETQYF. The DNA for the CDR3 is TGCGCCAGCAGCTTGCAAAGCTTTAAAGAGACCCAGTACTTC.